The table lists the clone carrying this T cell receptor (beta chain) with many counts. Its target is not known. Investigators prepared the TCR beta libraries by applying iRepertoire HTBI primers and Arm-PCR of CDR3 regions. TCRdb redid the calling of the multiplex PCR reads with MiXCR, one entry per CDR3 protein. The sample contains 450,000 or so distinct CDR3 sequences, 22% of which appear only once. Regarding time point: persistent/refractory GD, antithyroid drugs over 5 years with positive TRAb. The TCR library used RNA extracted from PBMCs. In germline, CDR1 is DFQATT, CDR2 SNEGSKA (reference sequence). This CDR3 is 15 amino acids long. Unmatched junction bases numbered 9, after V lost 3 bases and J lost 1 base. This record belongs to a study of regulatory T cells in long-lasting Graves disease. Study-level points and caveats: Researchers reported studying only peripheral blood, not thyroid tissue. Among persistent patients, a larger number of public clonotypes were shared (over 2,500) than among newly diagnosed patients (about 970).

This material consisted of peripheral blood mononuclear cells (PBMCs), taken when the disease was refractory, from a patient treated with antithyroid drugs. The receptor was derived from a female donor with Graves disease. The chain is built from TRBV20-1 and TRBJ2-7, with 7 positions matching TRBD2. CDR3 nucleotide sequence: TGCAGTGCTAGTGTTGTTGGCGGGAGATCCTACGAGCAGTACTTC. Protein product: CSASVVGGRSYEQYF.